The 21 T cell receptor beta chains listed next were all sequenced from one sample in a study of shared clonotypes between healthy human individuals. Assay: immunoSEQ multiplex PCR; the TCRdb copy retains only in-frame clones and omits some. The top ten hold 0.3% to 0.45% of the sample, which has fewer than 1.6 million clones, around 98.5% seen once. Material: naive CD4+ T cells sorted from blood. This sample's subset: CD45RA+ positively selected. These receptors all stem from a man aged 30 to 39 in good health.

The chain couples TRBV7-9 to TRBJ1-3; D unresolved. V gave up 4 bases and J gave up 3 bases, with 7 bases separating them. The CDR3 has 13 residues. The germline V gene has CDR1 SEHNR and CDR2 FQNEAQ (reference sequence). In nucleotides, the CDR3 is TGTGCCAGCAGCTCGGCCTTTGGAAACACCATATATTTT. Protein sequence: CASSSAFGNTIYF.

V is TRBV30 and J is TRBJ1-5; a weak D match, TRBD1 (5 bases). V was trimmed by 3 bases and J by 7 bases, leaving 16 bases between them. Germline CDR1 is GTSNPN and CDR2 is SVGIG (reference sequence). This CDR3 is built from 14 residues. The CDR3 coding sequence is TGTGCCTGGAGCCCCGGTGGGGGTGGGCAGCCCCAGCATTTT. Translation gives CAWSPGGGGQPQHF.

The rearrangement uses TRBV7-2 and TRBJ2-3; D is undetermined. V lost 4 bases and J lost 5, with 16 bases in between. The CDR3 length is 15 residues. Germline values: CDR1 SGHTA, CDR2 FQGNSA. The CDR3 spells CASSSLRNLKDTQYF. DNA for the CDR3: TGTGCCAGCAGCTCGTTAAGGAATTTAAAAGATACGCAGTATTTT. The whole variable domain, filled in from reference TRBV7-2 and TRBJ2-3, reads GAGVSQSPSNKVTEKGKDVELRCDPISGHTALYWYRQSLGQGLEFLIYFQGNSAPDKSGLPSDRFSAERTGGSVSTLTIQRTQQEDSAVYLCASSSLRNLKDTQYFGPGTRLTVL.

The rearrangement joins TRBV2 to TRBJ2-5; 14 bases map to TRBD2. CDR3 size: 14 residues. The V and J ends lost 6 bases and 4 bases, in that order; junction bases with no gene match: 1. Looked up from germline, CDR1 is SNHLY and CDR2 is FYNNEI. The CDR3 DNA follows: TGTGCCAGCAGGGGGACTAGCGGGGGAGAGACCCAGTACTTC. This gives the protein CASRGTSGGETQYF.

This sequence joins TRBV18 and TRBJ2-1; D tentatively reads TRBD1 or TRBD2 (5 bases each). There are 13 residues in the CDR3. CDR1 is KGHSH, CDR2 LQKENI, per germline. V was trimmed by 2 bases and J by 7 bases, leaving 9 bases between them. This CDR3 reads CASSPGTGNEQFF. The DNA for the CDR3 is TGTGCCAGCTCACCAGGGACGGGGAATGAGCAGTTCTTC.

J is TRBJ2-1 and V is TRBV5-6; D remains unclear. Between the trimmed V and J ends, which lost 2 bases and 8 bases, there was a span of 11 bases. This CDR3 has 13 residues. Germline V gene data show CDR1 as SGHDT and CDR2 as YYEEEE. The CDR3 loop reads CASSLEVLDEQFF. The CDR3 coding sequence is TGTGCCAGCAGCTTAGAAGTTTTAGATGAGCAGTTCTTC.

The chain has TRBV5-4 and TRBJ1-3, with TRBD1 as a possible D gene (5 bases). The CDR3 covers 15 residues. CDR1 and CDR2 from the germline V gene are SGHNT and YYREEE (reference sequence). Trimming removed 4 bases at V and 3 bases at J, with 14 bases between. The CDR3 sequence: CASSPGGGIGNTIYF. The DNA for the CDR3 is TGTGCCAGCAGCCCGGGCGGGGGGATTGGAAACACCATATATTTT.

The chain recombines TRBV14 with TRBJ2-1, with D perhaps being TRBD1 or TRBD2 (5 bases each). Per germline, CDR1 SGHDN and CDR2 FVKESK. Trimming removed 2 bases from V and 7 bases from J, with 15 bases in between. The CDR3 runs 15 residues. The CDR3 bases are TGTGCCAGCAGCCAAAGAATGGGACGGACTAATGAGCAGTTCTTC. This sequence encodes CASSQRMGRTNEQFF.

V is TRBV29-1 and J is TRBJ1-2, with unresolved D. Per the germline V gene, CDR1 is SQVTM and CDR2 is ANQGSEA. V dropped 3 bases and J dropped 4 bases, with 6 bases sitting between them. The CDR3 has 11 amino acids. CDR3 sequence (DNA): TGCAGCGTTGATGGGGTCTATGGCTACACCTTC. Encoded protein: CSVDGVYGYTF.

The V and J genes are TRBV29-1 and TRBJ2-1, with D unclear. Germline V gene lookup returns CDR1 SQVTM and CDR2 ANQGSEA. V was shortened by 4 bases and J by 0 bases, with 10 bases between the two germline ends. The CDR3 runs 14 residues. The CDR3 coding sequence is TGCAGCGTTGCCCTAGGGAACTCCTACAATGAGCAGTTCTTC. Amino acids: CSVALGNSYNEQFF.

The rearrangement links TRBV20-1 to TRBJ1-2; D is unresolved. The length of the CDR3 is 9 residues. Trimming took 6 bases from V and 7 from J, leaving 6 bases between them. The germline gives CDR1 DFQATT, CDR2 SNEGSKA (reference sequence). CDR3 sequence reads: CSAPFGYTF. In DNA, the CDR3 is TGCAGTGCCCCGTTTGGCTACACCTTC.

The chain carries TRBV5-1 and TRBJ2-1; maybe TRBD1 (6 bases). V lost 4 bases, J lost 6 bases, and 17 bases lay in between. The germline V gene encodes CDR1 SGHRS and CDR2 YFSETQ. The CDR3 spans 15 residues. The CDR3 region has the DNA TGCGCCAGCAGCGCACAGGGAACCGATGGCAATGAGCAGTTCTTC. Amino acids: CASSAQGTDGNEQFF.

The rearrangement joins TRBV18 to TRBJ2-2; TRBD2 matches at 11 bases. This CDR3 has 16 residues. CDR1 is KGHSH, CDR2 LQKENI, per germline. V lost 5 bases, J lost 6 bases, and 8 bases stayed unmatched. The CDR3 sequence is CASSETSGSISGELFF. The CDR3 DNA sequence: TGTGCCAGCTCAGAAACTAGCGGGAGTATTTCCGGGGAGCTGTTTTTT.

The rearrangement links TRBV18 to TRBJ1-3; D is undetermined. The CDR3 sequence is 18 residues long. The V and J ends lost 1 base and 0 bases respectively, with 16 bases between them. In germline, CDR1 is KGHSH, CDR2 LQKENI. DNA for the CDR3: TGTGCCAGCTCACCACTGGGCCCCCCTCGGAGCTCTGGAAACACCATATATTTT. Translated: CASSPLGPPRSSGNTIYF.

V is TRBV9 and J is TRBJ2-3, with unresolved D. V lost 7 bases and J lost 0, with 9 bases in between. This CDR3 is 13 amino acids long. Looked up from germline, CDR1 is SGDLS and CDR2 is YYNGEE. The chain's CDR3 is CASGAPSTDTQYF. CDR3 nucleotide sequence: TGTGCCAGCGGAGCGCCTAGCACAGATACGCAGTATTTT.

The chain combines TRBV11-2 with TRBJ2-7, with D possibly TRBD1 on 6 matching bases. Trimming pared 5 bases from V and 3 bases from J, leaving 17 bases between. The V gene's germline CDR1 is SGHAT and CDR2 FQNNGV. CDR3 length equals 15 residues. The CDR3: CASSEGTFLSYEQYF. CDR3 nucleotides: TGTGCCAGCAGCGAAGGGACATTTCTAAGCTACGAGCAGTACTTC.

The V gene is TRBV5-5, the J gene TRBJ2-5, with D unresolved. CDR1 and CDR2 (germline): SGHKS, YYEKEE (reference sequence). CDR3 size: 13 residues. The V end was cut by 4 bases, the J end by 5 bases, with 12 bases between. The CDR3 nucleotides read TGTGCCAGCAGCCGACCTCCCAGGGAGACCCAGTACTTC. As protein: CASSRPPRETQYF.

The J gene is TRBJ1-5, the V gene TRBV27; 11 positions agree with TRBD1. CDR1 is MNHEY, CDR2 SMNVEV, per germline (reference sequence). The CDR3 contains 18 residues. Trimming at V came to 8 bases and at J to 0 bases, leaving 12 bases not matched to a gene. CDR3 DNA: TGTGCCAGCCCTTGGGGGGACAGGGGGGAGGATAGCAATCAGCCCCAGCATTTT. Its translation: CASPWGDRGEDSNQPQHF.

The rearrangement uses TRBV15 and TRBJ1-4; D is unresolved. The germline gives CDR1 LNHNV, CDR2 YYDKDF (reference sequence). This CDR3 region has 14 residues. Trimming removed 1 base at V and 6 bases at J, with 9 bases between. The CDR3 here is CATSRVAEDEKLFF. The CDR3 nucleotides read TGTGCCACCAGCAGAGTGGCAGAAGATGAAAAACTGTTTTTT.

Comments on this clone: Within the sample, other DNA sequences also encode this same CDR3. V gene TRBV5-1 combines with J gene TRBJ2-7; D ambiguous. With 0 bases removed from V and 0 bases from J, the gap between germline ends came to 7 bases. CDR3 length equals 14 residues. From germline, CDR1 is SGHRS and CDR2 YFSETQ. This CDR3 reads CASSLVLNSYEQYF. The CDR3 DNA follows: TGCGCCAGCAGCTTGGTGCTCAACTCCTACGAGCAGTACTTC.

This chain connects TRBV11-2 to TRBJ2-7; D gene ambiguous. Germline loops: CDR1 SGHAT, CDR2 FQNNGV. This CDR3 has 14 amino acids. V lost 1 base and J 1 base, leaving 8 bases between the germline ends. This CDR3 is CASSLVAGSYEQYF. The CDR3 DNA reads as TGTGCCAGCAGCTTAGTAGCAGGATCCTACGAGCAGTACTTC.